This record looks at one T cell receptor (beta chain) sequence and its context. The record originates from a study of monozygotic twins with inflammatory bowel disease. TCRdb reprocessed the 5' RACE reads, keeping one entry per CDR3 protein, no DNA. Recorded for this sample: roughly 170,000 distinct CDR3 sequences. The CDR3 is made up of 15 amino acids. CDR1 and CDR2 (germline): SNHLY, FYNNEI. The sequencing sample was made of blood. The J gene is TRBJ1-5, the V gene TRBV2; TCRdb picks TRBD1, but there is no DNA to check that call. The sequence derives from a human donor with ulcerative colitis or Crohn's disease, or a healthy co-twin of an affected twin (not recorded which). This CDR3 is CASSEGTGMNQPQHF.